The rows below give T cell receptor beta chains drawn from one sample of a study of blood T cells in healthy people across ages. TCRdb re-called the 5' RACE reads with MiXCR, one entry per CDR3 protein. The data contain about 780,000 distinct CDR3 sequences, around 24% of them singletons. The data were also submitted as part of a second study, on T cells of mothers and their children.

Input material: blood. Receptors were obtained from a boy aged 5-17 years in good health. The CDR3 runs from the conserved cysteine through the conserved F or W. D genes are given only for firm matches. Size values are once, few and many counts, or a class for expanded clones, and some rows have none.

V,D,J,size,CDR3,DNA
TRBV6-1,TRBD1,TRBJ2-4,-,CASSEAGTGVAKNIQYF,TGTGCCAGCAGTGAAGCCGGGACAGGGGTAGCCAAAAACATTCAGTACTTC
TRBV29-1,TRBD2,TRBJ2-3,few,CSVQAGGVADTQYF,TGCAGCGTTCAGGCGGGGGGGGTGGCGGATACGCAGTATTTT
TRBV20-1,-,TRBJ2-1,once,CSAPSFNNEQFF,TGCAGTGCCCCCAGCTTCAACAATGAGCAGTTCTTC
TRBV28,-,TRBJ1-1,-,CASSLGGRALPEAFF,TGTGCCAGCAGTTTAGGAGGCAGGGCCCTCCCTGAAGCTTTCTTT
TRBV10-3,-,TRBJ2-5,few,CAISESTSLETQYF,TGTGCCATCAGTGAGTCAACTAGCCTGGAGACCCAGTACTTC
TRBV5-1,-,TRBJ2-1,-,CASTLGTSSYNEQFF,TGCGCCAGCACCCTGGGGACCTCCTCCTACAATGAGCAGTTCTTC
TRBV20-1,TRBD2,TRBJ2-5,many,CSAPDGSGAQETQYF,TGCAGTGCTCCCGATGGTAGCGGGGCCCAAGAGACCCAGTACTTC
TRBV28,TRBD2,TRBJ2-5,-,CASTQPGLAGRETQYF,TGTGCCAGCACTCAACCGGGACTAGCGGGGAGGGAGACCCAGTACTTC
TRBV12-3/TRBV12-4,TRBD2,TRBJ2-3,-,CASRAGLATDTDTQYF,TGTGCCAGCAGGGCGGGACTAGCGACCGACACAGATACGCAGTATTTT
TRBV28,-,TRBJ1-2,few,CASTDRRYGYTF,TGTGCCAGTACCGACAGGCGCTATGGCTACACCTTC